The entry below gives a single T cell receptor beta chain sequence along with its context. These data belong to a study of blood T cell repertoires in COVID-19. This table comes from immunoSEQ multiplex PCR, and its TCRdb copy is limited to in-frame clones, with some not included. Of more than 110,000 clones listed, around 80% were seen once; the top ten hold less than 7.5%. There are 15 residues in the CDR3. CDR1 and CDR2 from the germline V gene are SGHRS and YFSETQ. V shed 4 bases and J 3 bases; nucleotides not matched to a gene: 6. Recovered status in Cohort 3 required two negative PCRs, clearance, or symptom resolution.

V and J are TRBV5-1 and TRBJ1-1, with TRBD1 identical over 10 bases. The sequence was obtained from a woman aged 45 to 65 who had recovered from COVID-19. Sample: PBMCs or T cells enriched from blood (not recorded which). The CDR3 sequence: CASSELGQGDTEAFF. CDR3 coding DNA: TGCGCCAGCAGCGAGTTAGGACAGGGGGACACTGAAGCTTTCTTT.